These 16 T cell receptor beta chains came from one sample sequenced in a study of blood T cell repertoires in COVID-19. The method was immunoSEQ multiplex PCR; TCRdb's version includes in-frame clones alone and lacks a portion of them. The data contain roughly 480,000 clones, roughly nine tenths of them singletons. Sequenced material: peripheral blood. Receptors were obtained from a man aged 18 to 30 with COVID-19, enrolled during active disease.

The V and J genes are TRBV7-9 and TRBJ2-7; 9 bases are shared with TRBD2. After removal of 2 bases from V and 3 bases from J, the junction contained 14 bases not matched to a gene. This CDR3 region has 18 residues. Per the germline V gene, CDR1 is SEHNR and CDR2 is FQNEAQ (reference sequence). For the CDR3, the DNA is TGTGCCAGCAGCTTATGGGGTAGCGGGAGAGAAGGTATCTACGAGCAGTACTTC. Residues: CASSLWGSGREGIYEQYF.

The V and J genes are TRBV11-3 and TRBJ2-7; 7 nucleotides line up with TRBD1. The CDR3 has 16 amino acids. CDR1 is SGHNT and CDR2 is YENEEA in the germline V gene. The J segment lost 6 bases and the V segment lost 5 bases, leaving 16 bases of the junction unmatched. This chain's CDR3 is CASSPTKGGLVGEQYF. DNA for the CDR3: TGTGCCAGCAGCCCAACAAAAGGGGGCCTTGTAGGCGAGCAGTACTTC.

The V call is TRBV11-2, the J call TRBJ1-2; the match to TRBD1 covers 8 bases. Trimming removed 5 bases from V and 7 bases from J; junction bases left unmatched: 15. Germline V gives CDR1 SGHAT, CDR2 FQNNGV. This CDR3 has 16 amino acids. This chain's CDR3 is CASSGEPGQVNGGYTF. CDR3 in DNA: TGTGCCAGCAGCGGAGAGCCGGGACAGGTCAATGGTGGCTACACCTTC.

This clone was picked up one time. This rearrangement joins TRBV27 to TRBJ2-7; 7 nucleotides align to TRBD1. Germline CDR1 reads MNHEY; CDR2 reads SMNVEV (reference sequence). The CDR3 extends over 15 amino acids. The trim removed 3 bases at V and 0 bases at J, leaving 5 bases unmatched. The CDR3 DNA sequence: TGTGCCAGCAGTTTGACAGGGAGCGGCTCCTACGAGCAGTACTTC. Translating gives CASSLTGSGSYEQYF.

V is TRBV13 and J is TRBJ2-1, with 10 bases that match TRBD1. The CDR3 is made up of 14 amino acids. The trim removed 5 bases at V and 5 bases at J, leaving 3 bases unmatched. Germline loops: CDR1 PRHDT, CDR2 FYEKMQ (reference sequence). The CDR3 bases are TGTGCCAGCAGCGGGGGGACAGGGGACAATGAGCAGTTCTTC. This encodes CASSGGTGDNEQFF.

The chain joins TRBV6-5 to TRBJ2-1, with 8 bases lining up with TRBD2. J was trimmed by 10 bases and V by 5 bases; bases with no gene match: 10. Germline V lookup: CDR1 MNHEY, CDR2 SVGAGI. This CDR3 has 14 amino acids. CDR3 residues: CASSNNGGAQEQFF. In DNA form, the CDR3 reads TGTGCCAGCAGTAACAACGGGGGGGCACAGGAGCAGTTCTTC.

This chain joins TRBV23-1 and TRBJ2-7; D is undetermined. TRBV23-1 is filed as an ORF, its function uncertain. The CDR3 contains 12 residues. Trimming took off 2 bases at V and 3 bases at J, with 5 bases between the two ends. CDR3 sequence: CASSQSRYEQYF. The CDR3 coding sequence is TGCGCCAGCAGTCAAAGCCGCTACGAGCAGTACTTC.

The gene calls are TRBV7-9 and TRBJ2-3; D ambiguous. V was trimmed by 5 bases and J by 2 bases, leaving 8 bases between them. The CDR3 length is 13 residues. From germline, CDR1 is SEHNR and CDR2 FQNEAQ (reference sequence). For the CDR3, the DNA is TGTGCCAGCAGCCCTTCTAACACAGATACGCAGTATTTT. Translated, it gives CASSPSNTDTQYF.

The rearrangement links TRBV29-1 to TRBJ2-5; 12 bases map to TRBD2. The CDR3 has 13 amino acids. The germline V gene has CDR1 SQVTM and CDR2 ANQGSEA. The V gene end was trimmed by 6 bases and the J gene end by 5 bases; junction bases not matched to a gene: 4. CDR3 DNA sequence: TGCAGCGTACTAGCGGGAGGCCGTGAGACCCAGTACTTC. This sequence encodes CSVLAGGRETQYF.

V is TRBV5-4 and J is TRBJ2-7; 7 bases fit TRBD2. The CDR3 totals 14 residues. J was trimmed by 3 bases and V by 4 bases; bases with no gene match: 7. Germline CDR1 SGHNT, CDR2 YYREEE (reference sequence). CDR3 bases: TGTGCCAGCAGCGGTGGACTAGAAGACTACGAGCAGTACTTC. Translating gives CASSGGLEDYEQYF.

The rearrangement uses TRBV11-1 and TRBJ2-1; 9 positions match TRBD2. The CDR3 has 16 amino acids. The junction had 12 bases not matched to a gene; V was cut back by 5 bases and J by 7 bases. Per the germline V gene, CDR1 is SGHAT and CDR2 is FQDESV (reference sequence). The CDR3 region is CASSNSSGLARNEQFF. Here the CDR3 DNA reads TGTGCCAGCAGCAACTCCTCGGGACTAGCTAGGAATGAGCAGTTCTTC.

This chain connects TRBV27 to TRBJ2-7; 10 nucleotides line up with TRBD2. This CDR3 is built from 15 residues. CDR1 MNHEY and CDR2 SMNVEV come from the germline V gene (reference sequence). The ends lost 5 bases at V and 4 bases at J; junction bases unmatched: 8. The CDR3 region is CASSPSGRAKYEQYF. Here the CDR3 DNA reads TGTGCCAGCAGTCCAAGCGGGAGGGCCAAGTACGAGCAGTACTTC.

The rearrangement joins TRBV7-2 to TRBJ2-5; unclear D gene. The V gene's germline CDR1 is SGHTA and CDR2 FQGNSA. The CDR3 extends over 15 amino acids. The germline V and J ends were trimmed by 5 bases and 2 bases, with 15 bases remaining between them. The CDR3 sequence: CASSPRRGRQETQYF. In DNA, the CDR3 is TGTGCCAGCAGCCCAAGGCGCGGAAGACAAGAGACCCAGTACTTC.

Here the CDR3 DNA reads TGTGCCAGCACCCGAGAGGCGGCGCAGTATTTT. Encoded protein: CASTREAAQYF. The gene calls are TRBV11-2 and TRBJ2-3; D remains unclear. V lost 7 bases to trimming and J lost 10 bases, with 12 bases between them. The CDR3 runs 11 residues. The germline gives CDR1 SGHAT, CDR2 FQNNGV.

The chain recombines TRBV6-4 with TRBJ2-1; TRBD2 matches at 12 bases. V shed 0 bases, J shed 9 bases, and the junction held 3 bases outside the gene matches. The CDR3 extends over 15 amino acids. The germline CDR1 and CDR2 sequences are MRHNA and SNTAGT. The CDR3 here is CASSDSASGGGEQFF. Here the CDR3 DNA reads TGTGCCAGCAGTGACTCGGCTAGCGGGGGGGGTGAGCAGTTCTTC.

The rearrangement uses TRBV7-9 and TRBJ2-2; the match to TRBD1 covers 7 bases. The CDR3 totals 16 residues. V was clipped by 10 bases and J by 3 bases; unmatched bases: 14. Germline V lookup: CDR1 SEHNR, CDR2 FQNEAQ (reference sequence). The CDR3 DNA reads as TGTGCCATACCATCCGGGACAGAGCTTCACACCGGGGAGCTGTTTTTT. This codes for CAIPSGTELHTGELFF.